One and the same sample provided the 2 T cell receptor beta chains below, sequenced in a study of identifying expanded T cells in peripheral blood. TCRdb keeps only in-frame clones here, not all; method: immunoSEQ multiplex PCR. The table shows under 100,000 clones, with about 87% occurring only once. Source material: blood. The source is a person between 18 and 69 years old in good health.

This chain uses TRBV27 with TRBJ1-1; 7 nucleotides align to TRBD1. This CDR3 has 12 residues. Germline values: CDR1 MNHEY, CDR2 SMNVEV (reference sequence). Germline trimming cut 7 bases from V and 9 bases from J; bases unmatched to any gene: 8. The CDR3 DNA follows: TGTGCCAGCAACTTGACAGGGTACAAAGCTTTCTTT. It is translated as CASNLTGYKAFF.

The rearrangement joins TRBV29-1 to TRBJ2-1; perhaps D is TRBD1 or TRBD2 (6 bases each). CDR3 length: 13 amino acids. Trimming shortened V by 7 bases and J by 3 bases, and 13 bases separated the two germline ends. Germline CDR1 SQVTM, CDR2 ANQGSEA. CDR3 coding DNA: TGCAGCGCGAGCAGGGGACTCTACAATGAGCAGTTCTTC. This gives the protein CSASRGLYNEQFF.